This T cell receptor beta chain was sequenced during a study of OX40 agonist ivuxolimab in advanced cancers. Generated by immunoSEQ multiplex PCR, the TCRdb table keeps only in-frame clones and is missing some. The table includes 35,000 or so clones, around 73% detected once. Points from the study as a whole: Blood T cells, both CD4+ and CD8+, expanded clonally by week 6 at 0.1 to 3.0 mg/kg.

The CDR3 has 15 residues. CDR1 and CDR2 (germline): MNHNS, SASEGT. V trimming: 4 bases; J trimming: 4 bases; junction bases outside the gene matches: 5. The table lists this clone with a count of one. Its antigen is currently unknown. The gene calls are TRBV6-1 and TRBJ2-2, with 8 bases identical to TRBD1. The sequence was obtained from an adult with an advanced solid tumor such as melanoma, head and neck, liver or kidney cancer. The input for sequencing was CD4+ or CD8+ T cells sorted from blood, taken in a trial of the OX40 agonist ivuxolimab. The CDR3 spells CASSGGTGPTGELFF. CDR3 DNA: TGTGCCAGCAGTGGCGGGACAGGACCCACCGGGGAGCTGTTTTTT.